The 32 T cell receptor beta chains below all came from one sample that was sequenced in a study of CD8 T cells in Susac syndrome. RNA totalling roughly 0.45 to 1 ug underwent reverse transcription with random hexamers. TCRdb reprocessed the immunoSEQ multiplex PCR reads with MiXCR, giving one entry per CDR3 protein. This sample has about 240,000 distinct CDR3 sequences; about 95% occur once, and the top ten carry 0.1%. Sequencing used CD4+ T cells from PBMCs. The receptors here all came from a human donor with Susac syndrome.

This clonotype came up once. The V gene is TRBV10-3, the J gene TRBJ2-1, with TRBD2 identical over 7 bases. The CDR3 is 12 amino acids. Germline-derived CDR1 and CDR2 are ENHRY and SYGVKD. With 8 bases clipped from V and 8 bases from J, the junction kept 6 bases outside the gene matches. The CDR3 loop reads CAIVGGSDEQFF. The CDR3, as DNA: TGTGCCATCGTTGGCGGGAGCGATGAGCAGTTCTTC.

The rearrangement links TRBV20-1 to TRBJ2-7; D call uncertain. V shed 2 bases and J shed 5 bases, with 10 bases lying between them. Germline-derived CDR1 and CDR2 are DFQATT and SNEGSKA (reference sequence). The CDR3 has 12 amino acids. The CDR3 nucleotides are TGCAGTGCTAGACGCCGGATTCACGAGCAGTACTTC. Protein: CSARRRIHEQYF.

The chain combines TRBV5-4 with TRBJ1-2; D is perhaps TRBD1 (5 bases). Germline values: CDR1 SGHNT, CDR2 YYREEE (reference sequence). This CDR3 region has 15 residues. V shed 3 bases and J shed 4 bases, with 16 bases lying between them. This CDR3 reads CASSWGLAIAYGYTF. CDR3 bases: TGTGCCAGCAGCTGGGGCCTGGCCATTGCCTATGGCTACACCTTC.

The gene calls are TRBV15 and TRBJ2-1, with D unclear. The CDR3 has 15 amino acids. The germline gives CDR1 LNHNV, CDR2 YYDKDF (reference sequence). V lost 5 bases and J lost 4, with 15 bases in between. In DNA form, the CDR3 reads TGTGCCACCAGCCCGTATATCCTCTCATACAATGAGCAGTTCTTC. This gives the protein CATSPYILSYNEQFF.

V and J are TRBV9 and TRBJ1-2; tentatively, D is TRBD1 (5 bases). This CDR3 contains 14 residues. Germline V gives CDR1 SGDLS, CDR2 YYNGEE. V lost 3 bases and J 5 bases, leaving 14 bases between the germline ends. CDR3 protein: CASSGRVRTYGYTF. For the CDR3, the DNA is TGTGCCAGCAGCGGCAGGGTTCGGACGTATGGCTACACCTTC.

This clonotype was found once. V gene TRBV10-3 combines with J gene TRBJ1-2; D ambiguous. CDR1 and CDR2 from the germline V gene are ENHRY and SYGVKD. The CDR3 loop spans 19 amino acids. Trimming left V 10 bases short and J 4 bases short, with 34 bases between. The CDR3 nucleotides read TGTGCCACCAACAGAGAAATACCCGGTTGGGAGCAGGCTGGCTATGGCTACACCTTC. Protein: CATNREIPGWEQAGYGYTF.

The chain recombines TRBV21-1 with TRBJ1-5. TRBV21-1 is reported as a pseudogene. The CDR3 length is 16 residues. CDR3 loop: CASSKEAFWKGQPQHF. The CDR3 DNA reads TGTGCCAGCAGCAAAGAGGCGTTTTGGAAAGGTCAGCCCCAGCATTTT.

Here the CDR3 reads CASSVSGRGTDTQYF. CDR3 DNA sequence: TGTGCCAGCAGCGTAAGCGGCAGGGGCACAGATACGCAGTATTTT. The rearrangement joins TRBV9 to TRBJ2-3; D tentatively fits TRBD1 or TRBD2 (5 bases each). CDR3 length: 15 amino acids. Germline loops: CDR1 SGDLS, CDR2 YYNGEE. With 1 base removed from V and 1 base from J, the gap between germline ends came to 10 bases.

The CDR3 region is CASSSRLAGAVDEQFF. The DNA of the CDR3 is TGCGCCAGCAGCTCCAGATTAGCGGGAGCAGTCGATGAGCAGTTCTTC. V is TRBV5-1 and J is TRBJ2-1; 9 nucleotides align to TRBD2. This CDR3 spans 16 amino acids. After removal of 3 bases from V and 8 bases from J, the junction contained 12 bases not matched to a gene. Per germline, CDR1 SGHRS and CDR2 YFSETQ.

The rearrangement uses TRBV4-1 and TRBJ1-1, with D uncertain. V gave up 0 bases and J gave up 4 bases, with 15 bases separating them. This CDR3 region has 16 residues. Germline CDR1 is MGHRA and CDR2 is YSYEKL. For the CDR3, the DNA is TGCGCCAGCAGCCAAGATTATGTAGACTGGGGCACTGAAGCTTTCTTT. Its protein product is CASSQDYVDWGTEAFF.

The chain uses TRBV18 and TRBJ2-7; a possible D gene is TRBD1 (5 bases). From germline, CDR1 is KGHSH and CDR2 LQKENI. V lost 3 bases and J 2 bases, leaving 14 bases between the germline ends. The CDR3 runs to 15 residues. The CDR3: CASSPRQNPTYEQYF. The CDR3 region has the DNA TGTGCCAGCTCACCCAGACAGAATCCTACCTACGAGCAGTACTTC.

The chain couples TRBV4-1 to TRBJ2-1, with D uncertain. Germline lookup yields CDR1 MGHRA and CDR2 YSYEKL. This CDR3 comprises 14 residues. The ends were cut back, 5 bases at V and 9 bases at J, with 17 bases in the middle. CDR3 nucleotide sequence: TGCGCCAGCAGCGATCCTCCCAAGGCAATTGAGCAGTTCTTC. Translating gives CASSDPPKAIEQFF.

The V gene is TRBV9, the J gene TRBJ1-1, with a tentative D call TRBD1 (5 bases). The CDR3 is 13 residues long. V was pared by 3 bases and J by 4 bases, with 10 bases between. CDR1 and CDR2 (germline): SGDLS, YYNGEE. The CDR3 here is CASSDRDGTEAFF. DNA of the CDR3: TGTGCCAGCAGCGACCGGGACGGCACTGAAGCTTTCTTT. Together with reference TRBV9 and TRBJ1-1, the CDR3 gives the full variable domain: DSGVTQTPKHLITATGQRVTLRCSPRSGDLSVYWYQQSLDQGLQFLIQYYNGEERAKGNILERFSAQQFPDLHSELNLSSLELGDSALYFCASSDRDGTEAFFGQGTRLTVV.

This rearrangement joins TRBV29-1 to TRBJ2-6; D uncertain. This CDR3 has 16 residues. CDR1 and CDR2 from the germline V gene are SQVTM and ANQGSEA. Between the trimmed V and J ends, which lost 5 bases and 2 bases, there was a span of 16 bases. CDR3 loop: CSVLDPLTPGANVLTF. The DNA of the CDR3 is TGCAGCGTTCTTGACCCACTAACACCTGGGGCCAACGTCCTGACTTTC.

V usage is TRBV29-1 and J usage is TRBJ1-3, with D unclear. Germline V lookup: CDR1 SQVTM, CDR2 ANQGSEA. The V and J ends lost 2 bases and 0 bases respectively, with 5 bases between them. CDR3 length equals 13 residues. As DNA, the CDR3 is TGCAGCGTTGAATTGGACTCTGGAAACACCATATATTTT. Translated, it gives CSVELDSGNTIYF. The variable domain in full, with the rest retrieved from reference TRBV29-1 and TRBJ1-3, is SAVISQKPSRDICQRGTSLTIQCQVDSQVTMMFWYRQQPGQSLTLIATANQGSEATYESGFVIDKFPISRPNLTFSTLTVSNMSPEDSSIYLCSVELDSGNTIYFGEGSWLTVV.

For this clonotype: The junction departs from the called germline gene at one end, perhaps through a read error. V is TRBV6-5 and J is TRBJ1-1; a weak D match, TRBD1 (5 bases). The V gene's germline CDR1 is MNHEY and CDR2 SVGAGI. This CDR3 is built from 14 residues. This CDR3 reads CASRLGHLGPEAFF. In DNA form, the CDR3 reads TGTGCCAGCAGATTAGGACATTTAGGACCTGAAGCCTTCTTT.

The chain employs TRBV6-5 and TRBJ1-5; possible D gene TRBD1, 6 bases. The V gene lost 2 bases and the J gene lost 6 bases, with 23 bases spanning the gap. CDR1 is MNHEY and CDR2 is SVGAGI in the germline V gene. This CDR3 has 18 residues. The CDR3 sequence: CASSYHPKFGGGSQPQHF. DNA for the CDR3: TGTGCCAGCAGTTACCACCCCAAGTTTGGGGGCGGTAGTCAGCCCCAGCATTTT.

The gene calls are TRBV12-5 and TRBJ2-3, with TRBD1 identical over 8 bases. This CDR3 is 14 amino acids long. Losses at the gene ends were 8 bases for V and 4 bases for J; bases not matched to a gene: 8. Looked up from germline, CDR1 is LGHNT and CDR2 is FRNRAP. The CDR3 region has the DNA TGTGCTAGTCGAAAAGGACAGGGTTCAGATACGCAGTATTTT. This sequence encodes CASRKGQGSDTQYF.

This clonotype is a singleton in its sample. V usage is TRBV5-1 and J usage is TRBJ2-5; TRBD2 matches 8 bases. Germline trimming cut 4 bases from V and 5 bases from J; bases unmatched to any gene: 10. This CDR3 region has 15 residues. CDR1 and CDR2 (germline): SGHRS, YFSETQ. The CDR3, as DNA: TGCGCCAGCAGCCAGGAGACTAGCGTGTATGAGACCCAGTACTTC. Encoded protein: CASSQETSVYETQYF. The whole variable domain, remainder taken from reference TRBV5-1 and TRBJ2-5, is KAGVTQTPRYLIKTRGQQVTLSCSPISGHRSVSWYQQTPGQGLQFLFEYFSETQRNKGNFPGRFSGRQFSNSRSEMNVSTLELGDSALYLCASSQETSVYETQYFGPGTRLLVL.

The rearrangement joins TRBV1 to TRBJ1-4. TRBV1 is classified as a pseudogene. This CDR3 spans 15 amino acids. This CDR3 reads CTSSQVLRNNEKLFF. The CDR3 nucleotides are TGCACCAGCAGCCAAGTATTACGGAACAATGAAAAACTGTTTTTT.

This chain joins TRBV25-1 and TRBJ2-3; TRBD2 agrees at 12 bases. Germline loops: CDR1 MGHDK, CDR2 SYGVNS. Losses at the gene ends were 1 base for V and 6 bases for J; bases not matched to a gene: 2. The CDR3 consists of 15 residues. CDR3 coding DNA: TGTGCCAGCAGTGAATCCCTAGCGGGAGGGGATACGCAGTATTTT. Protein product: CASSESLAGGDTQYF.

The chain couples TRBV9 to TRBJ2-1; 10 bases match TRBD2. The end of the DNA aligns better with TRBJ2-7, so the J call may be wrong. Germline V gene lookup returns CDR1 SGDLS and CDR2 YYNGEE. The CDR3 sequence is 15 residues long. CDR3: CASSVSAGGPLEQYF. The CDR3 coding sequence is TGTGCCAGCAGCGTATCAGCGGGAGGGCCACTTGAGCAGTACTTC.

The V call is TRBV29-1, the J call TRBJ2-7; weak D call: TRBD1 (5 bases). Per germline, CDR1 SQVTM and CDR2 ANQGSEA. The CDR3 consists of 13 residues. Trimming stripped 7 bases from V and 3 bases from J, with 16 bases between. CDR3 bases: TGCAGCGCCCAAGGACAAACAGTCTACGAGCAGTACTTC. Amino acids: CSAQGQTVYEQYF.

The V and J genes are TRBV29-1 and TRBJ2-2; a weak D match, TRBD1 (6 bases). Germline V gene lookup returns CDR1 SQVTM and CDR2 ANQGSEA. The CDR3 contains 14 residues. V was shortened by 8 bases and J by 6 bases, with 19 bases between the two germline ends. CDR3 region: CSTKQGTNPGELFF. The CDR3 DNA reads TGCAGCACTAAACAGGGCACAAATCCCGGGGAGCTGTTTTTT.

DNA of the CDR3: TGCAGTGCTAGAAGAACTCTTGGGACTAGCGGGATTAAGGACGAGCAGTACTTC. Its translation is CSARRTLGTSGIKDEQYF. The genes are TRBV20-1 and TRBJ2-7; 13 bases map to TRBD2. Germline CDR1 DFQATT, CDR2 SNEGSKA (reference sequence). The CDR3 has 18 residues. V shed 2 bases, J shed 5 bases, and the junction held 15 bases outside the gene matches.

The gene calls are TRBV27 and TRBJ2-3; D remains unclear. V lost 6 bases and J 4 bases, leaving 8 bases between the germline ends. Germline V gene lookup returns CDR1 MNHEY and CDR2 SMNVEV (reference sequence). This CDR3 region has 12 residues. CDR3 region: CASSITPDTQYF. The CDR3 coding sequence is TGTGCCAGCAGCATAACCCCAGATACGCAGTATTTT.

The genes are TRBV11-2 and TRBJ2-3; 9 positions agree with TRBD2. Trimming at V came to 10 bases and at J to 3 bases, leaving 8 bases not matched to a gene. The germline CDR1 and CDR2 sequences are SGHAT and FQNNGV. The CDR3 covers 14 residues. Here the CDR3 DNA reads TGTGCCATCAAGGCGCTAGCGGGGACAGATACGCAGTATTTT. Amino acid sequence: CAIKALAGTDTQYF.

CDR3 DNA: TGTGCCAGCAGCAACAACAGGGTTGGCTACGAGCAGTACTTC. Its translation is CASSNNRVGYEQYF. The chain links TRBV7-2 to TRBJ2-7, with D maybe TRBD1 (6 bases). Germline values: CDR1 SGHTA, CDR2 FQGNSA. Deletions cut 5 bases from V and 3 bases from J, with 14 bases between. The CDR3 has 14 amino acids.

The CDR3 DNA sequence: TGTGCCAGCAGTTTATCGGGGGGGTACAGTGACTCCTACAATGAGCAGTTCTTC. It translates to CASSLSGGYSDSYNEQFF. The chain has TRBV27 and TRBJ2-1; 7 bases fit TRBD2. V dropped 0 bases and J dropped 0; count of bases not matched to a gene: 8. This CDR3 is built from 18 residues. Germline CDR1 MNHEY, CDR2 SMNVEV (reference sequence).

The V and J genes are TRBV29-1 and TRBJ1-4; unclear D gene. V was pared by 4 bases and J by 5 bases, with 11 bases between. The CDR3 loop spans 13 amino acids. Germline CDR1 is SQVTM and CDR2 is ANQGSEA. The CDR3 DNA follows: TGCAGCGTTGTGGGTGACGGGAATGAAAAACTGTTTTTT. Translated, it gives CSVVGDGNEKLFF.

The table lists this clonotype with a count of one. The gene calls are TRBV30 and TRBJ1-2; D is perhaps TRBD1 (6 bases). The CDR3 totals 12 residues. Germline CDR1 is GTSNPN and CDR2 is SVGIG (reference sequence). Trimming cost V 1 base and J 7 bases, with 10 bases left between them. CDR3 region: CAWSGQALGYTF. CDR3 bases: TGTGCCTGGAGTGGACAGGCCCTTGGCTACACCTTC. Drawing the rest from reference TRBV30 and TRBJ1-2, the complete variable domain is SQTIHQWPATLVQPVGSPLSLECTVEGTSNPNLYWYRQAAGRGLQLLFYSVGIGQISSEVPQNLSASRPQDRQFILSSKKLLLSDSGFYLCAWSGQALGYTFGSGTRLTVV.

The chain combines TRBV20-1 with TRBJ2-1; D possibly matches TRBD1 or TRBD2 (5 bases each). The germline V gene has CDR1 DFQATT and CDR2 SNEGSKA (reference sequence). This CDR3 spans 16 amino acids. Trimming took 6 bases from V and 10 from J, leaving 28 bases between them. This chain's CDR3 is CSAERWGRETMTEQFF. The CDR3 DNA follows: TGCAGTGCCGAGCGGTGGGGCAGAGAAACAATGACGGAGCAGTTCTTC.